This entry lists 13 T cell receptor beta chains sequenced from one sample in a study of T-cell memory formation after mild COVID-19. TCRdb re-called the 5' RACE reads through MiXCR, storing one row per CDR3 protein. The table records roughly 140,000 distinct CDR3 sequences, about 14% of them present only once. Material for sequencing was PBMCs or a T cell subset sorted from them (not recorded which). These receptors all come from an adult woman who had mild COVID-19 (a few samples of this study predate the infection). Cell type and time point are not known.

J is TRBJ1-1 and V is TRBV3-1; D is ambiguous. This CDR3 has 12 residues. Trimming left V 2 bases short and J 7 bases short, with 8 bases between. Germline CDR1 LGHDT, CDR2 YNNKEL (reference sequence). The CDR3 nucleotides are TGTGCCAGCAGCCAAAATTATATTGAAGCTTTCTTT. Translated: CASSQNYIEAFF.

Written as DNA, the CDR3 is TGTGCCAGCAGCTTACCTAGCGGAGTGAACACCGGGGAGCTGTTTTTT. It yields the protein CASSLPSGVNTGELFF. This sequence joins TRBV7-9 and TRBJ2-2, with 7 nucleotides matching TRBD2. The CDR3 has 16 residues. The V gene's germline CDR1 is SEHNR and CDR2 FQNEAQ (reference sequence). V was clipped by 2 bases and J by 1 base; unmatched bases: 4.

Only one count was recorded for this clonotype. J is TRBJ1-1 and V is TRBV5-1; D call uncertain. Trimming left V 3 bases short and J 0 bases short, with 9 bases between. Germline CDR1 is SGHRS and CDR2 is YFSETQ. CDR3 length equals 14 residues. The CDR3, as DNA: TGCGCCAGCAGCTCGAGGACGGTGAACACTGAAGCTTTCTTT. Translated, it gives CASSSRTVNTEAFF. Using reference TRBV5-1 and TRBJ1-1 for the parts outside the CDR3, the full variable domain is KAGVTQTPRYLIKTRGQQVTLSCSPISGHRSVSWYQQTPGQGLQFLFEYFSETQRNKGNFPGRFSGRQFSNSRSEMNVSTLELGDSALYLCASSSRTVNTEAFFGQGTRLTVV.

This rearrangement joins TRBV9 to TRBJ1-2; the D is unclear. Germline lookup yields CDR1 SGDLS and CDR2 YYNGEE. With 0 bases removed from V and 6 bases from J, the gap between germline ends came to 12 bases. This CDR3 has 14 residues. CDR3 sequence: CASSVGVSNNGYTF. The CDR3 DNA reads TGTGCCAGCAGCGTAGGTGTCAGCAATAATGGCTACACCTTC.

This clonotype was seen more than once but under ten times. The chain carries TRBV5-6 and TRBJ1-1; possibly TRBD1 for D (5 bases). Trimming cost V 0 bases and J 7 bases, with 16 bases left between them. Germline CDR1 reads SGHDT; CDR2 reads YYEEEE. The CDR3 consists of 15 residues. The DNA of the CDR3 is TGTGCCAGCAGCTTGGAACCGACAGTTCAGGGTGAAGCTTTCTTT. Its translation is CASSLEPTVQGEAFF.

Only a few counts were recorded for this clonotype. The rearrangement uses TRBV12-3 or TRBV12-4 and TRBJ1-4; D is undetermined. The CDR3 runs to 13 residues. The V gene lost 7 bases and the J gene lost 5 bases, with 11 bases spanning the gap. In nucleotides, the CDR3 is TGTGCCAGCACCGAGAGCCCGAATGAAAAACTGTTTTTT. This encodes CASTESPNEKLFF.

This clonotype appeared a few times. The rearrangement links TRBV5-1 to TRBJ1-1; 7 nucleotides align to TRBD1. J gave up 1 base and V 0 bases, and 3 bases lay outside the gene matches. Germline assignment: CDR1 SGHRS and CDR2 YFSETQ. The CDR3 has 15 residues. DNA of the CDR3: TGCGCCAGCAGCTTGGGACAGGGCGGGAACACTGAAGCTTTCTTT. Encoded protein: CASSLGQGGNTEAFF.

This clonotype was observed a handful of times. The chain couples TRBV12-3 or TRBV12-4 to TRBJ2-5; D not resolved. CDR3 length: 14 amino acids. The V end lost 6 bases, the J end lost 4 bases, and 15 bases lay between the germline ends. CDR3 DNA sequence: TGTGCCAGCAGCCACCCCGCCATCCCAGAGACCCAGTACTTC. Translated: CASSHPAIPETQYF.

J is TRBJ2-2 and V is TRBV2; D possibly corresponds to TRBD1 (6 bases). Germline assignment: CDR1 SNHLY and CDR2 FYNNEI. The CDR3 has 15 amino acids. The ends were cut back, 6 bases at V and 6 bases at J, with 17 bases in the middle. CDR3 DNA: TGTGCCAGCAGCCAGGGGCTATACCTCTCCGGGGAGCTGTTTTTT. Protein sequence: CASSQGLYLSGELFF.

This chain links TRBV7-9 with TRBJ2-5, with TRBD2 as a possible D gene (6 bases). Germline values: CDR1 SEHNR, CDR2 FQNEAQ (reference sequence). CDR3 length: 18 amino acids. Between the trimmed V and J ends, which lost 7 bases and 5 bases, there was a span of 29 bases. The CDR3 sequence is CASILPGERAASRETQYF. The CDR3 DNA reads TGTGCCAGCATACTCCCGGGGGAAAGAGCGGCGAGCAGGGAGACCCAGTACTTC.

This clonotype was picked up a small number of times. The CDR3 here is CASSPADRLVTEAFF. CDR3 coding DNA: TGTGCCAGCAGTCCCGCAGACCGTCTAGTCACTGAAGCTTTCTTT. This rearrangement joins TRBV12-3 or TRBV12-4 to TRBJ1-1; no definite D call. Deletions cut 5 bases from V and 4 bases from J, with 17 bases between. The CDR3 totals 15 residues.

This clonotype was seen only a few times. CDR3 sequence (DNA): TGTGCCAGCAGCTTGCGACAGGGGGCCGTGTACACTGAAGCTTTCTTT. Translation: CASSLRQGAVYTEAFF. The rearrangement links TRBV7-8 to TRBJ1-1; 10 nucleotides match TRBD1. J gave up 3 bases and V 3 bases, and 7 bases lay outside the gene matches. The CDR3 consists of 16 residues. Germline V CDR1 and CDR2: SGHVS, FQNEAQ.

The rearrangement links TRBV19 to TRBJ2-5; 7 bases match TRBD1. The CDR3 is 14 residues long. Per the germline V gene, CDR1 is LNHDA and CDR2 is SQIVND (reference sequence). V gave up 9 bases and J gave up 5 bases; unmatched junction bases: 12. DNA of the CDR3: TGTGCCAGGAGCCGGGACAGCTTTCGGGAGACCCAGTACTTC. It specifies CARSRDSFRETQYF.